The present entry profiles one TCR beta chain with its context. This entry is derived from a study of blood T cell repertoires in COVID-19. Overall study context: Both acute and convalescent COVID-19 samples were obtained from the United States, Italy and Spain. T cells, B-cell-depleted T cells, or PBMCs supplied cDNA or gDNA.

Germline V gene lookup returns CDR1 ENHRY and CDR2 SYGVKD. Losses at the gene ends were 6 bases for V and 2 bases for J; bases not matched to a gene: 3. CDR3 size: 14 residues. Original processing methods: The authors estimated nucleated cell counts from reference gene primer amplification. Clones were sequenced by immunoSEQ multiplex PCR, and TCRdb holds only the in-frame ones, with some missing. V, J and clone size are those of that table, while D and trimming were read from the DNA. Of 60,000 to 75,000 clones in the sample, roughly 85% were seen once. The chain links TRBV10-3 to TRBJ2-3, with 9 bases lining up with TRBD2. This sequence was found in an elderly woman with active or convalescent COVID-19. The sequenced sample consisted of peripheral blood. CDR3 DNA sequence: TGTGCCATCAGGACTAGCGGTATCACAGATACGCAGTATTTT. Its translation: CAIRTSGITDTQYF.